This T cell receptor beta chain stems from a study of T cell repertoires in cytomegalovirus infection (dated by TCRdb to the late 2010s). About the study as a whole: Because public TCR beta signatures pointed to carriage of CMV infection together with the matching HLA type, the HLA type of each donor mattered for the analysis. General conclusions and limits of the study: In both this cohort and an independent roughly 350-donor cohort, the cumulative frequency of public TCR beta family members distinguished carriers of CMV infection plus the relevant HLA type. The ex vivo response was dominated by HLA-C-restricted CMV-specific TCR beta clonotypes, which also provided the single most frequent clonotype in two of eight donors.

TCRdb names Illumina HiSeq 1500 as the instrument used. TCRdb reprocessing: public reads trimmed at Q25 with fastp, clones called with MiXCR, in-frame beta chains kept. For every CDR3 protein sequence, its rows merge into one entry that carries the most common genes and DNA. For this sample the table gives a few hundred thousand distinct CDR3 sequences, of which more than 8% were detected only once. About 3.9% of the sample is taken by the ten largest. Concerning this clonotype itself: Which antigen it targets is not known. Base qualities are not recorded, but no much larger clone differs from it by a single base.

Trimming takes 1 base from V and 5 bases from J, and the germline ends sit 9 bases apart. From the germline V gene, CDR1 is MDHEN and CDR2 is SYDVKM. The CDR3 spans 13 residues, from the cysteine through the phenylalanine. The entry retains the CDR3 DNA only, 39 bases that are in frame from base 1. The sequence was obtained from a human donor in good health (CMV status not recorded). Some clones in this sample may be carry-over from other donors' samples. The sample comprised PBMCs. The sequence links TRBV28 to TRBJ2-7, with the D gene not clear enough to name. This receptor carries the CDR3 CASSLLGTNEQYF. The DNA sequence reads TGTGCCAGCAGTTTATTGGGCACCAACGAGCAGTACTTC.